Below, 22 T cell receptor beta chains from the same sample are listed, as sequenced in a study of control samples from healthy donors and cancer patients. The assay was immunoSEQ multiplex PCR, and TCRdb's table has in-frame clones only and misses some. The sample records roughly 120,000 clones, 93% being singletons. The sample comprised blood. These receptors were taken from a man aged 25-45 years in good health.

The count of this clone is one. This chain uses TRBV12-3 or TRBV12-4 with TRBJ1-5, with D hard to call. This CDR3 has 11 amino acids. Trimming pared 6 bases from V and 4 bases from J, leaving 4 bases between. The CDR3 sequence is CASSRNQPQHF. The CDR3 DNA sequence: TGTGCCAGCAGCCGGAATCAGCCCCAGCATTTT.

CDR3 in amino acids: CASSTLLMGQGFYGYTF. The CDR3 bases are TGTGCCAGCAGCACCCTTTTGATGGGACAGGGGTTTTATGGCTACACCTTC. This chain uses TRBV21-1 with TRBJ1-2; the table's D gene call, TRBD1, was not cross checked with the DNA. TRBV21-1 is recorded as a pseudogene. This CDR3 has 17 amino acids.

This chain connects TRBV7-2 to TRBJ1-2; a weak D match, TRBD1 (6 bases). The length of the CDR3 is 12 residues. V lost 6 bases and J lost 8, with 13 bases in between. Germline CDR1 and CDR2: SGHTA and FQGNSA. CDR3 residues: CASRKGGLGYTF. Written as DNA, the CDR3 is TGTGCCAGCAGAAAAGGGGGGCTCGGCTACACCTTC.

The rearrangement joins TRBV12-3 or TRBV12-4 to TRBJ2-2, with D perhaps matching TRBD1 (5 bases). This CDR3 region has 12 residues. Between the trimmed V and J ends, which lost 5 bases and 7 bases, there was a span of 8 bases. The CDR3 loop reads CASSPRGGELFF. CDR3 nucleotides: TGTGCCAGCAGTCCAAGGGGCGGGGAGCTGTTTTTT.

This clone was observed a single time. The chain joins TRBV10-2 to TRBJ2-4; D uncertain. Germline CDR1 is WSHSY and CDR2 is SAAADI. The V and J ends lost 6 bases and 4 bases respectively, with 13 bases between them. This CDR3 comprises 14 residues. The CDR3 nucleotides read TGCGCCAGCAGCCTTGGAAGGAAAAAAAACATTCAGTACTTC. Amino acids: CASSLGRKKNIQYF.

The chain carries TRBV6-5 and TRBJ2-1; 8 nucleotides line up with TRBD2. This CDR3 contains 15 residues. Germline CDR1 reads MNHEY; CDR2 reads SVGAGI. Germline trimming cut 7 bases from V and 2 bases from J; bases unmatched to any gene: 7. Written as DNA, the CDR3 is TGTGCCAGCACCAAGGTTAGCGGGACCTACAATGAGCAGTTCTTC. Translated: CASTKVSGTYNEQFF.

This chain connects TRBV7-6 to TRBJ1-2; unclear D gene. This CDR3 region has 13 residues. V was cut by 8 bases and J by 1 base, with 11 bases left in between. Germline CDR1 reads SGHVS; CDR2 reads FNYEAQ. CDR3 in DNA: TGTGCCAGCTCCCCCCCCCTTAACTATGGCTACACCTTC. This translates into CASSPPLNYGYTF.

The V call is TRBV24-1, the J call TRBJ1-5, with TRBD1 matching over 12 bases. The CDR3 is 14 amino acids. Trimming removed 9 bases from V and 4 bases from J; junction bases left unmatched: 3. Germline CDR1 KGHDR, CDR2 SFDVKD. CDR3 DNA sequence: TGTGCCACCGGGACAGGGGGCCTAAATCAGCCCCAGCATTTT. Translated, it gives CATGTGGLNQPQHF.

V and J are TRBV19 and TRBJ1-3; D gene unclear. Germline V gives CDR1 LNHDA, CDR2 SQIVND (reference sequence). CDR3 length: 13 residues. The germline V and J ends were trimmed by 4 bases and 2 bases, with 6 bases remaining between them. CDR3 amino acids: CASSSDTGNTIYF. For the CDR3, the DNA is TGTGCCAGTAGTAGCGACACTGGAAACACCATATATTTT.

The gene calls are TRBV7-9 and TRBJ1-1; possible D gene TRBD1, 5 bases. Looked up from germline, CDR1 is SEHNR and CDR2 is FQNEAQ (reference sequence). V was shortened by 1 base and J by 5 bases, with 11 bases between the two germline ends. The CDR3 covers 14 residues. In DNA form, the CDR3 reads TGTGCCAGCAGCTTAGTTGAGGGGCAAACTGAAGCTTTCTTT. This gives the protein CASSLVEGQTEAFF. Combining the CDR3 with reference TRBV7-9 and TRBJ1-1 gives the whole variable domain DTGVSQNPRHKITKRGQNVTFRCDPISEHNRLYWYRQTLGQGPEFLTYFQNEAQLEKSRLLSDRFSAERPKGSFSTLEIQRTEQGDSAMYLCASSLVEGQTEAFFGQGTRLTVV.

The rearrangement links TRBV7-9 to TRBJ2-7; possibly TRBD1 or TRBD2 for D (5 bases each). The V end was cut by 4 bases, the J end by 2 bases, with 15 bases between. This CDR3 spans 15 amino acids. The germline CDR1 and CDR2 sequences are SEHNR and FQNEAQ (reference sequence). DNA of the CDR3: TGTGCCAGCAGCTCCGGGACCCTCTTTCCCTACGAGCAGTACGTC. It encodes CASSSGTLFPYEQYV.

The V and J genes are TRBV5-6 and TRBJ1-5, with TRBD1 identical over 7 bases. This CDR3 region has 15 residues. V dropped 0 bases and J dropped 4; count of bases not matched to a gene: 4. Looked up from germline, CDR1 is SGHDT and CDR2 is YYEEEE. Written as DNA, the CDR3 is TGTGCCAGCAGCTTGGTGGGGGGACAGAATCAGCCCCAGCATTTT. This sequence encodes CASSLVGGQNQPQHF.

The V and J genes are TRBV7-3 and TRBJ1-1, with D tentatively TRBD1 (6 bases). The CDR3 loop spans 15 amino acids. Trimming stripped 2 bases from V and 4 bases from J, with 14 bases between. CDR1 and CDR2 from the germline V gene are SGHTA and FQGTGA. The CDR3 sequence is CASSLGGLDSTEAFF. As DNA, the CDR3 is TGTGCCAGCAGCTTAGGGGGTCTGGACAGCACTGAAGCTTTCTTT.

The rearrangement links TRBV5-4 to TRBJ1-6, with D unresolved. V was pared by 4 bases and J by 10 bases, with 12 bases between. The germline gives CDR1 SGHNT, CDR2 YYREEE (reference sequence). CDR3 length: 13 amino acids. The CDR3 nucleotides are TGTGCCAGCAGCCCTTTAGTAGACTCACCCCTCCACTTT. Amino acids: CASSPLVDSPLHF.

V gene TRBV11-2 combines with J gene TRBJ1-6; a possible D gene is TRBD1 (6 bases). CDR1 is SGHAT and CDR2 is FQNNGV in the germline V gene. This CDR3 spans 14 amino acids. The ends were cut back, 5 bases at V and 6 bases at J, with 11 bases in the middle. The CDR3 is CASSPGGRNSPLHF. The CDR3 bases are TGTGCCAGCAGCCCTGGGGGGCGTAATTCACCCCTCCACTTT.

The CDR3 reads CASGLGAGGPLTDTQYF. The DNA of the CDR3 is TGTGCTAGTGGTTTGGGAGCGGGGGGGCCACTCACAGATACGCAGTATTTT. This chain joins TRBV12-5 and TRBJ2-3; 10 nucleotides match TRBD2. With 1 base clipped from V and 2 bases from J, the junction kept 6 bases outside the gene matches. Germline V gene data show CDR1 as LGHNT and CDR2 as FRNRAP. The CDR3 covers 17 residues.

This chain links TRBV6-4 with TRBJ1-6; 8 nucleotides agree with TRBD1. This CDR3 comprises 15 residues. Per germline, CDR1 MRHNA and CDR2 SNTAGT. V lost 5 bases to trimming and J lost 5 bases; unmatched junction nucleotides: 5. The CDR3 loop reads CASSKEDRDNSPLHF. The CDR3 region has the DNA TGTGCCAGCAGTAAAGAGGACAGGGATAATTCACCCCTCCACTTT.

The rearrangement links TRBV6-4 to TRBJ1-1; TRBD1 agrees at 7 bases. From germline, CDR1 is MRHNA and CDR2 SNTAGT. The J segment lost 4 bases and the V segment lost 6 bases, leaving 8 bases of the junction unmatched. The CDR3 loop spans 14 amino acids. In nucleotides, the CDR3 is TGTGCCAGCAGAGAACAGGGGTTCGGCACTGAAGCTTTCTTT. Protein sequence: CASREQGFGTEAFF.

The chain couples TRBV3-1 (or the pseudogene TRBV3-2) to TRBJ1-1; D is unresolved. V lost 0 bases and J 5 bases, leaving 7 bases between the germline ends. The CDR3 contains 13 residues. Germline V CDR1 and CDR2: LGHDT, YNNKEL (reference sequence). CDR3 residues: CASSQDSTTEAFF. The CDR3 coding sequence is TGTGCCAGCAGCCAAGATAGCACGACTGAAGCTTTCTTT.

The V and J genes are TRBV27 and TRBJ1-3; tentative D call: TRBD1 (6 bases). The germline CDR1 and CDR2 sequences are MNHEY and SMNVEV (reference sequence). V shed 3 bases and J shed 2 bases, with 11 bases lying between them. The CDR3 extends over 15 amino acids. CDR3 sequence reads: CASSFTGNAGNTIYF. The CDR3 DNA sequence: TGTGCCAGCAGTTTTACAGGGAATGCTGGAAACACCATATATTTT.

The rearrangement joins TRBV5-4 to TRBJ2-3; TRBD2 aligns across 7 bases. V shed 4 bases and J 2 bases; nucleotides not matched to a gene: 7. From germline, CDR1 is SGHNT and CDR2 YYREEE (reference sequence). The length of the CDR3 is 15 residues. The CDR3 nucleotides are TGTGCCAGCAGCGAAGCGGGGAAATTCACAGATACGCAGTATTTT. Amino acid sequence: CASSEAGKFTDTQYF.

This rearrangement joins TRBV23-1 to TRBJ1-3; 8 nucleotides line up with TRBD1. Being an ORF, TRBV23-1 has a function that is uncertain. Unmatched junction bases numbered 31, after V lost 7 bases and J lost 8 bases. The CDR3 covers 21 residues. CDR3 sequence reads: CASIQIDSGTGHYSIRDTIYF. CDR3 nucleotide sequence: TGCGCCAGCATCCAAATTGATTCCGGGACAGGACACTACTCTATTCGGGACACCATATATTTT.